This T cell receptor (beta chain) was captured in a study of cytomegalovirus exposure and HLA in healthy donors. Whole-study results and caveats: Sequencing depth across donors, presence/absence analyses assumed, was roughly uniform. TCR beta V segments were, for the most part, productive about 90% or about 30% of the time in an earlier analysis. In vitro assays verified that a few CMV-associated chains recognized CMV antigens specifically. HLA allele associations emerged for 17,000 or so TCR beta sequences in a later analysis, at 0.05 false discovery rate.

PCR was performed using 60 Vbeta and 13 Jbeta primers. Measured with immunoSEQ multiplex PCR; TCRdb has only the in-frame clones, and not every one. The table shows about 96,000 clones, with approximately 72% occurring only once. Note on this clone: Antigen specificity is unknown.

The CDR3 has 13 amino acids. CDR1 MDHEN and CDR2 SYDVKM come from the germline V gene. The V and J ends lost 3 bases and 3 bases respectively, with 9 bases between them. The material sequenced was PBMCs. The chain couples TRBV28 to TRBJ2-7; D gene unclear. The receptor's source is a woman aged 70-85 years in good health and CMV-seropositive. CDR3 residues: CASSFSTGYEQYF. CDR3 bases: TGTGCCAGCAGTTTCTCGACGGGCTACGAGCAGTACTTC.